This T cell receptor (beta chain) was retrieved from a study of response to subunit inactivated influenza vaccine. Study-level points and caveats: Each seasonal influenza vaccination recruits few new T cells, the authors suggested.

The V gene lost 4 bases and the J gene lost 4 bases, with 14 bases spanning the gap. The CDR3 covers 15 residues. Germline loops: CDR1 MDHEN, CDR2 SYDVKM. TCRdb independently ran MiXCR on the RT-PCR reads; one entry per CDR3 protein. The sample lists some 640,000 distinct CDR3 sequences, roughly 14% occurring once. This clonotype was found a few times. Its antigen is unknown. Sequenced here: PBMCs from blood, sampled less than 15 days before vaccination. The chain employs TRBV28 and TRBJ1-5; unclear D gene. The clonotype comes from a man aged 50-60 years who received an inactivated influenza vaccine. CDR3 DNA sequence: TGTGCCAGCAGTTCGCAGTTCCTGGGGAATCAGCCCCAGCATTTT. It yields the protein CASSSQFLGNQPQHF.